The rows below give T cell receptor beta chains drawn from one sample of a study of CD8+CD57+ T cells in acquired aplastic anemia. TCRdb fed the reads into MiXCR, producing one record per CDR3 protein. The table lists 250,000 to 350,000 distinct CDR3 sequences, roughly 53% of them singletons, with roughly 1.2% in the top ten. The specimen was sorted CD4+, CD8+, or CD8+CD57+ T cells (not recorded which) from PBMCs. The origin of the receptors is a human donor with aplastic anemia. CDR3s include the opening cysteine and the closing phenylalanine or tryptophan.

j_call	v_call	cdr3_length	cdr3_aa
TRBJ1-6	TRBV7-2	15	CASSFQTGGGSPLHF
TRBJ2-5	TRBV6-5	13	CASRRTKGETQYF
TRBJ2-7	TRBV10-3	15	CAISEEGTNSYEQYF
TRBJ1-2	TRBV6-6	13	CASSYDTRYGYTF
TRBJ2-3	TRBV7-8	16	CASSLSVQGGTDTQYF
TRBJ1-2	TRBV18	17	CASSPYVSDRGPDGYTF
TRBJ2-1	TRBV2	13	CASSVRNYNEQFF
TRBJ1-2	TRBV15	15	CATSRDGPGSYGYTF
TRBJ2-7	TRBV6-6	13	CASSYGFSYEQYF
TRBJ1-4	TRBV20-1	13	CSAQVPTNEKLFF
TRBJ2-7	TRBV7-2	14	CASSGGGFLHEQYF
TRBJ2-3	TRBV24-1	16	CATSDWETGSTDTQYF
TRBJ2-3	TRBV2	14	CASSETGSTDTQYF
TRBJ2-1	TRBV10-1	16	CASSESGTGNYNEQFF
TRBJ2-7	TRBV7-9	15	CASSPTGTGPYEQYF
TRBJ1-3	TRBV6-2/TRBV6-3	15	CASRGDWDSGNTIYF
TRBJ1-5	TRBV19	13	CASSLTGEQPQHF
TRBJ2-1	TRBV12-3/TRBV12-4	14	CASSLGLAGDEQFF
TRBJ1-3	TRBV19	14	CASSLQGTGNTIYF
TRBJ2-5	TRBV2	16	CASSEAISGSLETQYF
TRBJ1-6	TRBV25-1	19	CASSESEERALSYNSPLHF
TRBJ2-3	TRBV20-1	15	CSARGGSTGPDTQYF
TRBJ1-1	TRBV2	14	CASSGQGIDTEAFF
TRBJ1-2	TRBV19	17	CASSIRTHRETNYGYTF
TRBJ1-3	TRBV20-1	13	CSARQTAGNTIYF
TRBJ1-5	TRBV6-2/TRBV6-3	17	CASSYSWQGRANQPQHF
TRBJ1-1	TRBV27	15	CASSLSNRENTEAFF
TRBJ2-4	TRBV20-1	14	CSARDRGAKNIQYF
TRBJ2-1	TRBV7-8	14	CASSPGDYYNEQFF
TRBJ1-1	TRBV14	16	CASSPLSTAQNTEAFF
TRBJ2-1	TRBV5-6	16	CASSLSGTGIYNEQFF
TRBJ2-7	TRBV9	14	CASSATDTSYEQYF
TRBJ2-7	TRBV5-1	15	CASSSAGGGSYEQYF
TRBJ2-1	TRBV7-2	16	CASSLDSSGPYNEQFF
TRBJ1-6	TRBV25-1	14	CARALTGFNSPLHF
TRBJ1-1	TRBV20-1	13	CSARTQEGTEAFF
TRBJ1-6	TRBV12-3/TRBV12-4	15	CASSLGGEYNSPLHF
TRBJ2-2	TRBV11-2	16	CASSLVGGSNTGELFF
TRBJ2-7	TRBV7-9	14	CASSSGTGAYEQYF
TRBJ1-1	TRBV10-3	16	CAIRGQGRSVYTEAFF
TRBJ2-2	TRBV24-1	14	CATSRTGNTGELFF
TRBJ1-3	TRBV29-1	14	CSVRTGRNGNTIYF
TRBJ1-2	TRBV30	16	CAWSVKAQGLNYGYTF
TRBJ2-7	TRBV7-9	13	CASSLSETYEQYF
TRBJ2-7	TRBV19	14	CASSVWTGSYEQYF
TRBJ2-7	TRBV20-1	23	CSARDPLPGQDSRLAGIPYEQYF
TRBJ1-3	TRBV2	13	CASSDASGNTIYF
TRBJ1-2	TRBV9	15	CASSATGGASYGYTF
TRBJ1-1	TRBV29-1	13	CSVVWGLGTEAFF
TRBJ2-5	TRBV11-2	16	CASSLDSRGGLETQYF
TRBJ2-7	TRBV7-2	16	CASSQRVRDTAYEPYF
TRBJ2-7	TRBV27	14	CASSRGQPSYEQYF